Listed below are T cell receptor beta chains from one sample, sequenced in a study of cytomegalovirus exposure and HLA in healthy donors. Generated by immunoSEQ multiplex PCR, the TCRdb table keeps only in-frame clones and is missing some. This sample yields roughly 350,000 clones, of which about nine tenths are seen a single time; about 0.91% belongs to the top ten. The sample taken for sequencing was PBMCs. The receptors derive from a woman aged 18-29 years in good health and CMV-seronegative. The CDR3 runs from the conserved cysteine through the conserved F or W. A D gene is named only where the DNA matches it firmly. Clone size is stated in some rows and not others, as once, few, many or a class when expanded.

TRBV4-1	-	TRBJ2-1	-	TGCGCCAGCAGCCAATGGACAGTGTCCAATGAGCAGTTCTTC	CASSQWTVSNEQFF
TRBV28	TRBD2	TRBJ2-7	-	TGTGCCAGCAGAATAGCGGGAGGGCCGATCGAGCAGTACTTC	CASRIAGGPIEQYF
TRBV19	TRBD1	TRBJ1-2	-	TGTGCCAGCCGCGGGACAGGAGGCTACACCTTC	CASRGTGGYTF
TRBV5-1	-	TRBJ2-1	once	TGCGCCAGCAGCTTGGCTAGCTACAATGAGCAGTTCTTC	CASSLASYNEQFF
TRBV2	-	TRBJ2-2	few	TGTGCCAGCAGGTTAGAGGAGCCCACCGGGGAGCTGTTTTTT	CASRLEEPTGELFF
TRBV6-1	-	TRBJ2-3	-	TGTGCCAGCAGGGCCGGACAGAGCACAGATACGCAGTATTTT	CASRAGQSTDTQYF
TRBV19	-	TRBJ2-7	-	TGTGCCAGTAGTATCCGGGTCTCCTACGAGCAGTACTTC	CASSIRVSYEQYF
TRBV11-3	TRBD2	TRBJ2-1	-	TGTGCCAGCAGCTTAGATACTAGCGGGATCAATGAGCAGTTCTTC	CASSLDTSGINEQFF
TRBV6-5	-	TRBJ2-7	-	TGTGCCAGCAGTATCCACCGGGACTCCGAGCAGTACTTC	CASSIHRDSEQYF
TRBV30	-	TRBJ2-3	few	TGTGCCTGGAGTACCGGTACCACAGATACGCAGTATTTT	CAWSTGTTDTQYF
TRBV4-3	-	TRBJ2-7	once	TGCGCCAGCAGCCAAACCCTCAAATCAAGGAGCTCCTACGAGCAGTACTTC	CASSQTLKSRSSYEQYF
TRBV6-5	-	TRBJ2-7	-	TGTGCCAGCAGTTACTCCGCAGGGAGGTACGAGCAGTACTTC	CASSYSAGRYEQYF
TRBV11-2	-	TRBJ2-7	-	TGTGCCAGCAGCCTACAGGGCCGCTCCTACGAGCAGTACTTC	CASSLQGRSYEQYF
TRBV7-9	TRBD1	TRBJ2-7	-	TGTGCCAGCAGCATCGGACAGGGTCGGACCTACGAGCAGTACTTC	CASSIGQGRTYEQYF
TRBV2	-	TRBJ2-3	once	TGTGCCAGCACCGCCGGTGGGGGCGGGGGATTTGATACGCAGTATTTT	CASTAGGGGGFDTQYF
TRBV7-9	TRBD1	TRBJ1-5	-	TGTGCCAGCAGCTTAGTAGCGACAGGGGGCGGGGGTAGCAATCAGCCCCAGCATTTT	CASSLVATGGGGSNQPQHF
TRBV19	-	TRBJ2-5	-	TGTGCCAGTAGTATAGCTTCCGGGGGGACCCAGTACTTC	CASSIASGGTQYF
TRBV29-1	-	TRBJ2-3	-	TGCAGCGTCGGGGCGGGGTTCTTTTTCACAGATACGCAGTATTTT	CSVGAGFFFTDTQYF
TRBV18	-	TRBJ1-4	-	TGTGCCAGCTCCGTTCAGGGAGATGATCAGGGGACAACTAATGAAAAACTGTTTTTT	CASSVQGDDQGTTNEKLFF
TRBV25-1	-	TRBJ1-2	-	TGTGCCAGCACGCCGGGACACTTTTATGGCTACACCTTC	CASTPGHFYGYTF
TRBV7-2	-	TRBJ2-3	-	TGTGCCAGCAGCCCCTCCACAAACACAGATACGCAGTATTTT	CASSPSTNTDTQYF
TRBV7-9	-	TRBJ2-1	-	TGTGCCAGCAGCCTTAGACTAGGCTACAATGAGCAGTTCTTC	CASSLRLGYNEQFF
TRBV7-8	-	TRBJ1-2	-	TGTGCCAGCAGCTTAGCGCGGGAGCCGATTTATGGCTACACCTTC	CASSLAREPIYGYTF
TRBV6-5	-	TRBJ2-1	-	TGTGCCAGCAGCGCCAGGGGCAATGAGCAGTTCTTC	CASSARGNEQFF
TRBV7-2	-	TRBJ1-2	-	TGTGCCAGCAGCGAAAGGGGTCGGGGCTACACCTTC	CASSERGRGYTF
TRBV5-6	-	TRBJ2-3	-	TGTGCCAGCAGCTTTCCCCTGGGGGCTACTGGAGATACGCAGTATTTT	CASSFPLGATGDTQYF
TRBV27	TRBD2	TRBJ2-1	-	TGTGCCAGCAACCCTTGGGGTCGGGGAGGGGATGAGCAGTTCTTC	CASNPWGRGGDEQFF
TRBV18	-	TRBJ1-3	once	TGTGCCAGCTCACCGGAGGCAGGACAGGGAAACACCATATATTTT	CASSPEAGQGNTIYF
TRBV25-1	TRBD1	TRBJ2-5	-	TGTGCCAGAAGTCCGGGACAGGGGAAGACCCAGTACTTC	CARSPGQGKTQYF
TRBV5-6	-	TRBJ1-4	-	TGTGCCAGCAGCGCCCGGCGGTGGAACCGGGAAAAACTGTTTTTT	CASSARRWNREKLFF
TRBV5-4	TRBD2	TRBJ2-1	-	TGTGCCAGCAGCTCGGTTTGGAGCGGGGGGAAAAATGAGCAGTTCTTC	CASSSVWSGGKNEQFF
TRBV30	TRBD2	TRBJ2-7	-	TGTGCCTGGAGTGGAGCGGGAACCTACGAGCAGTACTTC	CAWSGAGTYEQYF
TRBV28	-	TRBJ1-5	-	TGTGCCAGCAACTCAGGCCGGCCATATTCGGCCGGGCATTTT	CASNSGRPYSAGHF
TRBV4-1	-	TRBJ1-1	-	TGCGCCAGCAGCCATTACCTGCACAGTAGAGAAGTTGACACTGAAGCTTTCTTT	CASSHYLHSREVDTEAFF
TRBV2	-	TRBJ1-1	-	TGTGCCAGGACAGCGAGGAACACTGAAGCTTTCTTT	CARTARNTEAFF
TRBV10-3	-	TRBJ2-7	few	TGTGCCATCAGACTCCCAACTCCTCCCTACGAGCAGTACTTC	CAIRLPTPPYEQYF
TRBV11-2	-	TRBJ1-1	-	TGTGCCAGCAGCTTAGCAGGGGTGGGTAACACTGAAGCTTTCTTT	CASSLAGVGNTEAFF
TRBV2	TRBD1	TRBJ1-2	few	TGTGCCGGCGGACAGGAGAACTATGGCTACACCTTC	CAGGQENYGYTF
TRBV7-2	-	TRBJ1-4	once	TGTGCCAGCAGCCAGGGACTCCAGGAAGTAAAACTGTTTTTT	CASSQGLQEVKLFF
TRBV9	-	TRBJ2-7	-	TGTGCCAGCAGCGTAGCGACGGGCAGCCCCTCGGGGGAGCAGTACTTC	CASSVATGSPSGEQYF
TRBV27	-	TRBJ1-1	-	TGTGCCAGCAGTTCGTACAGGTCCATGAACACTGAAGCTTTCTTT	CASSSYRSMNTEAFF
TRBV7-6	-	TRBJ2-3	once	TGTGCCAGCAGCCCAAAGAGGGAGGCAGATACGCAGTATTTT	CASSPKREADTQYF
TRBV5-6	-	TRBJ1-1	-	TGTGCCAGCAGCTCGTCAGGCGCTGAAGCTTTCTTT	CASSSSGAEAFF
TRBV19	-	TRBJ2-7	-	TGTGCCAGTAGTTTTCCCGGGCAGGGCGAGCAGTACTTC	CASSFPGQGEQYF
TRBV20-1	-	TRBJ2-7	-	TGCAGTGCCGGGGAGCCCTACGAGCAGTACTTC	CSAGEPYEQYF
TRBV7-3	-	TRBJ2-2	-	TGTGCCAGCAGATCCACAGCGAACACCGGGGAGCTGTTTTTT	CASRSTANTGELFF
TRBV28	TRBD1	TRBJ1-4	-	TGTGCCAGCAGTGACAGGGGGCTTGGTAATGAAAAACTGTTTTTT	CASSDRGLGNEKLFF
TRBV4-1	-	TRBJ1-2	few	TGCGCCAGCAGCTCCCCCTTGGGCTTCAGGGGCTACACCTTC	CASSSPLGFRGYTF
TRBV7-9	-	TRBJ2-5	-	TGTGCCAGCAGCTTAGTCGGGGCCAGGGGTCAAGAGACCCAGTACTTC	CASSLVGARGQETQYF
TRBV7-2	-	TRBJ1-4	-	TGTGCCAGCAGCACCGGAGCCCTACCTAATGAAAAACTGTTTTTT	CASSTGALPNEKLFF
TRBV5-1	TRBD1	TRBJ1-4	few	TGCGCCAGCAGCTGGGACAGTACTAATGAAAAACTGTTTTTT	CASSWDSTNEKLFF